The 32 T cell receptor beta chains below come from one sample, sequenced in a study of T-cell memory formation after mild COVID-19 listed by TCRdb under 2021. Libraries came from 5' RACE. Sequenced on an Illumina NovaSeq 6000. The raw public data were reprocessed by TCRdb itself: fastp quality trimming at Q25, MiXCR clonotype calling, in-frame beta chains only. All rows with the same CDR3 protein become a single entry with the most common DNA and genes. Present in this sample are around 45,000 distinct CDR3 sequences, 7.5% to 10% of which were seen just once. 12% of the sample rests with the top ten. The sequenced material came from PBMCs or a T cell subset sorted from them (not recorded which). These receptors were obtained from an adult woman who had mild COVID-19 (a few samples of this study predate the infection). The sample titles of this study are shuffled in the database, so cell type and time point are left out; the donor was told from shared clones.

The chain is built from TRBV27 and TRBJ1-1, with 7 positions matching TRBD1. CDR3 length equals 13 residues. Germline V gene data show CDR1 as MNHEY and CDR2 as SMNVEV (reference sequence). V shed 6 bases, J shed 5 bases, and the junction held 6 bases outside the gene matches. The CDR3 sequence is CASRSGGETEAFF. The DNA for the CDR3 is TGTGCCAGCAGGTCAGGGGGAGAGACTGAAGCTTTCTTT.

The chain links TRBV7-2 to TRBJ1-2; possible D gene TRBD1, 6 bases. Germline loops: CDR1 SGHTA, CDR2 FQGNSA. This CDR3 is built from 15 residues. With 0 bases removed from V and 4 bases from J, the gap between germline ends came to 12 bases. In DNA form, the CDR3 reads TGTGCCAGCAGCTTAGCGCCGGGGGGCGGCTATGGCTACACCTTC. Residues: CASSLAPGGGYGYTF.

This clonotype has a handful of counts. CDR3 residues: CASSQSPGDSYTF. DNA of the CDR3: TGTGCCAGCAGCCAATCGCCGGGGGACAGCTACACCTTC. This chain links TRBV3-1 with TRBJ1-2; a weak D match, TRBD1 (6 bases). The V gene lost 2 bases and the J gene lost 9 bases, with 13 bases spanning the gap. This CDR3 spans 13 amino acids. The germline CDR1 and CDR2 sequences are LGHDT and YNNKEL (reference sequence). The whole variable domain, remainder taken from reference TRBV3-1 and TRBJ1-2, is DTAVSQTPKYLVTQMGNDKSIKCEQNLGHDTMYWYKQDSKKFLKIMFSYNNKELIINETVPNRFSPKSPDKAHLNLHINSLELGDSAVYFCASSQSPGDSYTFGSGTRLTVV.

The rearrangement uses TRBV27 and TRBJ2-1; D is unresolved. This CDR3 has 15 residues. Trimming cost V 2 bases and J 6 bases, with 14 bases left between them. CDR1 and CDR2 from the germline V gene are MNHEY and SMNVEV (reference sequence). CDR3 sequence: CASSLEDGRRNEQFF. The CDR3 DNA follows: TGTGCCAGCAGTTTAGAAGACGGACGCCGCAATGAGCAGTTCTTC.

The rearrangement links TRBV20-1 to TRBJ2-1; weak D call: TRBD2 (6 bases). CDR1 and CDR2 from the germline V gene are DFQATT and SNEGSKA (reference sequence). Trimming removed 6 bases from V and 2 bases from J, with 17 bases in between. The CDR3 sequence is 15 residues long. The chain's CDR3 is CSAGGVRSAYNEQFF. The CDR3 nucleotides are TGCAGTGCCGGGGGTGTCAGGTCAGCCTACAATGAGCAGTTCTTC.

The chain carries TRBV5-4 and TRBJ1-6; D not certain. This CDR3 is built from 12 residues. In germline, CDR1 is SGHNT, CDR2 YYREEE (reference sequence). V was shortened by 2 bases and J by 13 bases, with 10 bases between the two germline ends. CDR3 nucleotides: TGTGCCAGCAGCTTCGATACGGGTCCCCTCCACTTT. This gives the protein CASSFDTGPLHF.

In its sample, this clonotype was seen a few times. This sequence joins TRBV5-1 and TRBJ2-5; TRBD2 might be the D (6 bases). The germline V gene encodes CDR1 SGHRS and CDR2 YFSETQ. The CDR3 runs 13 residues. V was clipped by 1 base and J by 5 bases, with 9 bases between them. CDR3 in DNA: TGCGCCAGCAGCTTGTTGGCGGGGGAGACCCAGTACTTC. Amino acid sequence: CASSLLAGETQYF.

This clonotype was observed a handful of times. V usage is TRBV5-1 and J usage is TRBJ1-2, with D tentatively TRBD1 (6 bases). Germline CDR1 is SGHRS and CDR2 is YFSETQ. The CDR3 contains 16 residues. The V end was cut by 2 bases, the J end by 4 bases, with 18 bases between. The CDR3 spells CASSFVPGAMSYGYTF. The DNA of the CDR3 is TGCGCCAGCAGCTTTGTCCCGGGGGCAATGAGCTATGGCTACACCTTC. Full variable domain (missing parts from reference TRBV5-1 and TRBJ1-2): KAGVTQTPRYLIKTRGQQVTLSCSPISGHRSVSWYQQTPGQGLQFLFEYFSETQRNKGNFPGRFSGRQFSNSRSEMNVSTLELGDSALYLCASSFVPGAMSYGYTFGSGTRLTVV.

V usage is TRBV4-1 and J usage is TRBJ1-6; 8 positions match TRBD1. Germline CDR1 MGHRA, CDR2 YSYEKL. Losses at the gene ends were 4 bases for V and 10 bases for J; bases not matched to a gene: 12. The CDR3 length is 16 residues. As DNA, the CDR3 is TGCGCCAGCAGCCTGACGCCCGGACAGGGAGGATCACCCCTCCACTTT. This gives the protein CASSLTPGQGGSPLHF.

Within the sample, this clonotype is medium-sized (0.01 to 0.1%). The chain recombines TRBV18 with TRBJ2-7, with TRBD1 matching 8 bases. V was clipped by 5 bases and J by 2 bases; unmatched bases: 2. CDR3 length: 13 residues. From germline, CDR1 is KGHSH and CDR2 LQKENI. Written as DNA, the CDR3 is TGTGCCAGCTCAATACAGGGGGCCTACGAGCAGTACTTC. Translation: CASSIQGAYEQYF.

This sequence joins TRBV15 and TRBJ1-2; a weak D match, TRBD1 (5 bases). This CDR3 is 16 amino acids long. Trimming cost V 2 bases and J 0 bases, with 13 bases left between them. In germline, CDR1 is LNHNV, CDR2 YYDKDF (reference sequence). The CDR3 region is CATSRTGTAANYGYTF. For the CDR3, the DNA is TGTGCCACCAGCAGAACCGGGACTGCAGCTAACTATGGCTACACCTTC.

The rearrangement uses TRBV6-6 and TRBJ2-3; D is possibly TRBD2 (7 bases). This CDR3 has 15 residues. Germline V gene sequence: CDR1 MNHNY, CDR2 SVGAGI (reference sequence). V was trimmed by 2 bases and J by 5 bases, leaving 14 bases between them. The CDR3 is CASSYEGGRGDTQYF. The CDR3 DNA is TGTGCCAGCAGTTACGAGGGGGGGCGGGGAGATACGCAGTATTTT.

The chain recombines TRBV24-1 with TRBJ2-3, with D unclear. Germline lookup yields CDR1 KGHDR and CDR2 SFDVKD. The V end lost 1 base, the J end lost 2 bases, and 6 bases lay between the germline ends. The CDR3 is 14 residues long. As DNA, the CDR3 is TGTGCCACCAGTGATTTAGGGCCCACAGATACGCAGTATTTT. Protein sequence: CATSDLGPTDTQYF.

V is TRBV25-1 and J is TRBJ1-2; D gene uncertain. The CDR3 extends over 12 amino acids. V lost 5 bases and J lost 8, with 12 bases in between. CDR1 is MGHDK and CDR2 is SYGVNS in the germline V gene. CDR3 sequence reads: CASSSGVWGYTF. The CDR3 DNA follows: TGTGCCAGCAGTTCGGGCGTGTGGGGCTACACCTTC.

There are many counts of this clonotype. V is TRBV7-3 and J is TRBJ2-1; 9 bases are shared with TRBD2. The CDR3 is 17 residues long. The junction had 9 bases not matched to a gene; V was cut back by 4 bases and J by 2 bases. Looked up from germline, CDR1 is SGHTA and CDR2 is FQGTGA. The CDR3 DNA reads as TGTGCCAGCAGCTCCGGGCGCGCGGGAGGGCCCTACAATGAGCAGTTCTTC. Its translation: CASSSGRAGGPYNEQFF.

This clonotype has more than one count but fewer than ten. The V and J genes are TRBV19 and TRBJ1-5; no clear D. The CDR3 has 13 amino acids. Germline V lookup: CDR1 LNHDA, CDR2 SQIVND (reference sequence). The germline V and J ends were trimmed by 4 bases and 5 bases, with 9 bases remaining between them. CDR3 loop: CASSKQEYQPQHF. CDR3 in DNA: TGTGCCAGTAGTAAACAAGAGTATCAGCCCCAGCATTTT. Variable domain in full (rest from reference TRBV19 and TRBJ1-5): DGGITQSPKYLFRKEGQNVTLSCEQNLNHDAMYWYRQDPGQGLRLIYYSQIVNDFQKGDIAEGYSVSREKKESFPLTVTSAQKNPTAFYLCASSKQEYQPQHFGDGTRLSIL.

In this sample, this clonotype is medium-sized. The V and J genes are TRBV12-3 or TRBV12-4 and TRBJ2-2; 9 bases are shared with TRBD2. This CDR3 is built from 18 residues. The V gene end was trimmed by 6 bases and the J gene end by 6 bases; junction bases not matched to a gene: 17. CDR3 loop: CASSLPRSGRPFAGELFF. The CDR3 DNA sequence: TGTGCCAGCAGCCTCCCTCGCAGCGGGAGGCCGTTCGCCGGGGAGCTGTTTTTT.

The V gene is TRBV5-1, the J gene TRBJ2-7; 8 bases are shared with TRBD2. The CDR3 is 15 residues long. From germline, CDR1 is SGHRS and CDR2 YFSETQ. Losses at the gene ends were 4 bases for V and 3 bases for J; bases not matched to a gene: 9. DNA of the CDR3: TGCGCCAGCAGCCGCACTAGCGGAAGGAGCTACGAGCAGTACTTC. It translates to CASSRTSGRSYEQYF.

V gene TRBV11-3 combines with J gene TRBJ2-1; TRBD2 agrees at 10 bases. There are 22 residues in the CDR3. In germline, CDR1 is SGHNT, CDR2 YENEEA. The V and J ends lost 0 bases and 0 bases, in that order; junction bases with no gene match: 17. Here the CDR3 reads CASSLEVVTSGKVSSSYNEQFF. DNA for the CDR3: TGTGCCAGCAGCTTAGAGGTTGTTACTAGCGGGAAGGTTTCGAGCTCCTACAATGAGCAGTTCTTC.

This clonotype rates as medium-sized. The J gene is TRBJ1-1, the V gene TRBV2; possible D gene TRBD1, 5 bases. Trimming shortened V by 1 base and J by 2 bases, and 14 bases separated the two germline ends. The CDR3 totals 16 residues. CDR1 is SNHLY and CDR2 is FYNNEI in the germline V gene. The CDR3, as DNA: TGTGCCAGCAGTGAAGGGAACGCAGGGCCAAACACTGAAGCTTTCTTT. Protein: CASSEGNAGPNTEAFF.

This clonotype was observed many times. This chain's CDR3 is CASGIPGPRKTDTQYF. Here the CDR3 DNA reads TGTGCCAGCGGCATTCCCGGGCCCCGCAAGACAGATACGCAGTATTTT. The rearrangement uses TRBV7-9 and TRBJ2-3; the D is unclear. Trimming left V 8 bases short and J 3 bases short, with 21 bases between. The CDR3 contains 16 residues. CDR1 and CDR2 from the germline V gene are SEHNR and FQNEAQ (reference sequence).

The V and J genes are TRBV19 and TRBJ2-1, with 8 bases lining up with TRBD2. CDR3 length: 12 amino acids. Trimming removed 10 bases from V and 9 bases from J; junction bases left unmatched: 8. CDR1 is LNHDA, CDR2 SQIVND, per germline (reference sequence). The CDR3 here is CATGLALGEQFF. The CDR3 bases are TGTGCCACCGGACTAGCTCTTGGTGAGCAGTTCTTC.

This clonotype was found many times. The chain carries TRBV12-3 or TRBV12-4 and TRBJ2-7; 9 positions match TRBD1. J was trimmed by 1 base and V by 3 bases; bases with no gene match: 10. CDR3 length: 17 residues. The CDR3 reads CASSLGMTGTGSYEQYF. CDR3 coding DNA: TGTGCCAGCAGTTTGGGGATGACGGGGACAGGGTCCTACGAGCAGTACTTC.

In this sample, this clonotype turned up a few times. The chain employs TRBV15 and TRBJ2-7, with 7 bases fitting TRBD1. Trimming removed 0 bases from V and 3 bases from J; junction bases left unmatched: 8. The germline V gene encodes CDR1 LNHNV and CDR2 YYDKDF (reference sequence). The CDR3 length is 16 residues. CDR3 protein: CATSRDRAGGDYEQYF. The CDR3 DNA is TGTGCCACCAGCAGAGATAGGGCAGGGGGAGACTACGAGCAGTACTTC.

The DNA of the CDR3 is TGTGCCAGCAGTATTGTGGTGGCCTACGAGCAGTACTTC. Translating it yields CASSIVVAYEQYF. V and J are TRBV2 and TRBJ2-7; D is unclear. CDR3 length equals 13 residues. CDR1 is SNHLY and CDR2 is FYNNEI in the germline V gene. Trimming took 5 bases from V and 2 from J, leaving 10 bases between them.

J is TRBJ2-5 and V is TRBV5-1; weak D call: TRBD1 (6 bases). V dropped 1 base and J dropped 5 bases, with 9 bases sitting between them. The CDR3 runs 13 residues. Germline V gene lookup returns CDR1 SGHRS and CDR2 YFSETQ. DNA for the CDR3: TGCGCCAGCAGCTTGACAGGGCGGGAGACCCAGTACTTC. Translated: CASSLTGRETQYF.

This clonotype was recorded many times. The rearrangement links TRBV5-1 to TRBJ2-5; 11 positions match TRBD2. This CDR3 has 16 residues. Trimming took 3 bases from V and 1 from J; bases not matched to a gene: 5. From germline, CDR1 is SGHRS and CDR2 YFSETQ. CDR3 loop: CASSSTGLAAQETQYF. CDR3 in DNA: TGCGCCAGCAGCTCCACGGGACTAGCGGCCCAAGAGACCCAGTACTTC.

This clonotype turned up a few times. The J gene is TRBJ1-1, the V gene TRBV13; D perhaps matches TRBD1 (5 bases). The V gene lost 0 bases and the J gene lost 5 bases, with 16 bases spanning the gap. The CDR3 totals 16 residues. Germline values: CDR1 PRHDT, CDR2 FYEKMQ (reference sequence). CDR3 DNA sequence: TGTGCCAGCAGCTTAGGCCTGGGGCTCAAGGGGACTGAAGCTTTCTTT. Its translation is CASSLGLGLKGTEAFF.

This clonotype occurred many times. This chain joins TRBV5-1 and TRBJ2-1; possible D gene TRBD1, 6 bases. The V end was cut by 0 bases, the J end by 0 bases, with 10 bases between. Germline V gene sequence: CDR1 SGHRS, CDR2 YFSETQ. CDR3 length: 16 amino acids. The CDR3 reads CASSLGTASSYNEQFF. In DNA, the CDR3 is TGCGCCAGCAGCTTGGGGACAGCTAGCTCCTACAATGAGCAGTTCTTC.

This clonotype was detected a few times. The CDR3 sequence is CSAIDARTGGLYGYTF. The CDR3 DNA sequence: TGCAGTGCTATAGACGCCCGGACAGGGGGCCTCTATGGCTACACCTTC. The chain joins TRBV20-1 to TRBJ1-2; 11 bases agree with TRBD1. Trimming removed 4 bases from V and 4 bases from J; junction bases left unmatched: 11. The CDR3 spans 16 residues. Germline V gene lookup returns CDR1 DFQATT and CDR2 SNEGSKA (reference sequence).

This clonotype was seen a few times. The chain recombines TRBV10-2 with TRBJ1-2, with 10 positions matching TRBD1. Germline V gives CDR1 WSHSY, CDR2 SAAADI. This CDR3 region has 15 residues. Trimming cost V 4 bases and J 4 bases; bases outside gene matches: 6. The CDR3 sequence: CASSADRGRGYGYTF. Here the CDR3 DNA reads TGCGCCAGCAGTGCAGACAGGGGGCGAGGCTATGGCTACACCTTC.

This clonotype was recorded at least ten times. This chain links TRBV19 with TRBJ2-5; possibly TRBD2 for D (6 bases). The CDR3 covers 15 residues. CDR1 and CDR2 from the germline V gene are LNHDA and SQIVND (reference sequence). Deletions cut 7 bases from V and 1 base from J, with 16 bases between. The CDR3 protein is CASKDGGGIQETQYF. The CDR3 DNA reads as TGTGCCAGTAAAGATGGAGGAGGGATCCAAGAGACCCAGTACTTC.